The table lists the clone carrying this T cell receptor (beta chain) with a few counts. The sample belongs to a study of T cell responses to AZD1222 COVID-19 vaccine. V lost 4 bases, J lost 4 bases, and 21 bases lay in between. Germline V CDR1 and CDR2: SGHNT, YYREEE (reference sequence). This CDR3 has 16 residues. Only in-frame clones appear in the TCRdb table, and some are missing; sequencing was by immunoSEQ multiplex PCR. Among some 79,000 clones listed, roughly 75% were seen once. The chain recombines TRBV5-4 with TRBJ2-7; D may be TRBD1 (7 bases). The sample was peripheral blood, taken 28 days after the second AZD1222 dose. The TCR was taken from an adult who received the AZD1222 COVID-19 vaccine. In DNA, the CDR3 is TGTGCCAGCAGCACCGGGGCAGGGGGGAACCATTACGAGCAGTACTTC. This codes for CASSTGAGGNHYEQYF.